The 17 T cell receptor beta chains in this list originate from one sample, sequenced in a study of blood T cell repertoires in COVID-19. The method was immunoSEQ multiplex PCR; TCRdb's version includes in-frame clones alone and lacks a portion of them. The sample carries around 300,000 clones, just under 90% recorded once. Material for sequencing was PBMCs or T cells enriched from blood (not recorded which). Every receptor here comes from a woman aged 55-70 years who had recovered from COVID-19.

This clone occurred once. The J gene is TRBJ2-1, the V gene TRBV28, with D perhaps matching TRBD2 (6 bases). CDR1 is MDHEN and CDR2 is SYDVKM in the germline V gene. This CDR3 has 15 amino acids. Trimming removed 6 bases from V and 0 bases from J, with 12 bases in between. The CDR3 region has the DNA TGTGCCAGCAGGCCTGGAGGGTACTCCTACAATGAGCAGTTCTTC. Translation gives CASRPGGYSYNEQFF.

The chain combines TRBV5-5 with TRBJ1-5, with 7 bases lining up with TRBD1. V lost 2 bases, J lost 6 bases, and 2 bases stayed unmatched. The germline V gene has CDR1 SGHKS and CDR2 YYEKEE (reference sequence). The CDR3 totals 13 residues. CDR3 residues: CASSFDRVQPQHF. CDR3 DNA sequence: TGTGCCAGCAGCTTCGACAGGGTTCAGCCCCAGCATTTT. Variable domain in full (rest from reference TRBV5-5 and TRBJ1-5): DAGVTQSPTHLIKTRGQQVTLRCSPISGHKSVSWYQQVLGQGPQFIFQYYEKEERGRGNFPDRFSARQFPNYSSELNVNALLLGDSALYLCASSFDRVQPQHFGDGTRLSIL.

This chain connects TRBV15 to TRBJ2-7; D is possibly TRBD1 (5 bases). The CDR3 has 12 residues. Trimming took 1 base from V and 6 from J, leaving 7 bases between them. Per the germline V gene, CDR1 is LNHNV and CDR2 is YYDKDF (reference sequence). This CDR3 is CATSRGQGEQYF. The CDR3 region has the DNA TGTGCCACCAGCAGAGGGCAGGGCGAGCAGTACTTC.

The V gene is TRBV19, the J gene TRBJ2-4; no firm D call. Looked up from germline, CDR1 is LNHDA and CDR2 is SQIVND (reference sequence). The ends were cut back, 8 bases at V and 1 base at J, with 9 bases in the middle. The CDR3 is 13 residues long. CDR3 in amino acids: CASSEVAKNIQYF. CDR3 nucleotide sequence: TGTGCCAGTTCCGAGGTGGCCAAAAACATTCAGTACTTC.

V usage is TRBV24-1 and J usage is TRBJ2-7, with 11 bases that match TRBD1. V trimming: 4 bases; J trimming: 3 bases; junction bases outside the gene matches: 4. The CDR3 is 15 residues long. Germline V lookup: CDR1 KGHDR, CDR2 SFDVKD. CDR3 residues: CATSDTGTGGYEQYF. The CDR3 DNA reads as TGTGCCACCAGTGACACCGGGACAGGGGGCTACGAGCAGTACTTC.

The sample holds one count of this clone. J is TRBJ1-1 and V is TRBV28, with TRBD1 matching over 8 bases. V lost 5 bases, J lost 3 bases, and 8 bases stayed unmatched. The CDR3 runs to 15 residues. Germline V gives CDR1 MDHEN, CDR2 SYDVKM. In DNA form, the CDR3 reads TGTGCCAGCAGTCCTCAGGGGGCGCTTGACACTGAAGCTTTCTTT. Translating gives CASSPQGALDTEAFF. Filled out from reference TRBV28 and TRBJ1-1, the complete variable domain reads DVKVTQSSRYLVKRTGEKVFLECVQDMDHENMFWYRQDPGLGLRLIYFSYDVKMKEKGDIPEGYSVSREKKERFSLILESASTNQTSMYLCASSPQGALDTEAFFGQGTRLTVV.

The chain uses TRBV5-5 and TRBJ1-2, with D unresolved. V was clipped by 1 base and J by 10 bases, with 17 bases between them. This CDR3 is built from 14 residues. Germline loops: CDR1 SGHKS, CDR2 YYEKEE (reference sequence). The CDR3 loop is CASSLRSRDFAYTF. In DNA, the CDR3 is TGTGCCAGCAGCTTGCGGTCCCGCGATTTTGCCTACACCTTC.

The V gene is TRBV20-1, the J gene TRBJ2-7; D unresolved. The germline CDR1 and CDR2 sequences are DFQATT and SNEGSKA (reference sequence). This CDR3 has 11 residues. The V and J ends lost 5 bases and 1 base respectively, with 6 bases between them. The CDR3 DNA follows: TGCAGTGCTCGACTGTCCTACGAGCAGTACTTC. Its translation is CSARLSYEQYF.

In its sample, this clone was seen once. The chain employs TRBV5-1 and TRBJ2-2; D remains unclear. This CDR3 has 15 amino acids. V gave up 6 bases and J gave up 2 bases, with 14 bases separating them. In germline, CDR1 is SGHRS, CDR2 YFSETQ. CDR3 loop: CASKYSTINTGELFF. The CDR3 DNA reads as TGCGCCAGCAAATACAGTACAATTAACACCGGGGAGCTGTTTTTT. Drawing the rest from reference TRBV5-1 and TRBJ2-2, the complete variable domain is KAGVTQTPRYLIKTRGQQVTLSCSPISGHRSVSWYQQTPGQGLQFLFEYFSETQRNKGNFPGRFSGRQFSNSRSEMNVSTLELGDSALYLCASKYSTINTGELFFGEGSRLTVL.

This sequence joins TRBV7-9 and TRBJ2-6; D uncertain. The germline V gene encodes CDR1 SEHNR and CDR2 FQNEAQ (reference sequence). The V end was cut by 3 bases, the J end by 0 bases, with 18 bases between. The CDR3 runs to 19 residues. This CDR3 reads CASSLFLNNDISGANVLTF. The DNA for the CDR3 is TGTGCCAGCAGCTTGTTTCTGAACAATGACATCTCTGGGGCCAACGTCCTGACTTTC.

This sequence joins TRBV5-5 and TRBJ2-5, with 10 bases fitting TRBD1. The CDR3 loop spans 14 amino acids. Trimming took 5 bases from V and 5 from J; bases not matched to a gene: 6. The germline V gene encodes CDR1 SGHKS and CDR2 YYEKEE (reference sequence). CDR3 in amino acids: CASRWTGGSETQYF. Here the CDR3 DNA reads TGTGCCAGCAGGTGGACAGGGGGGTCGGAGACCCAGTACTTC.

The sample holds one count of this clone. The chain employs TRBV4-1 and TRBJ2-1; D might be TRBD2 (6 bases). The V gene's germline CDR1 is MGHRA and CDR2 YSYEKL. Trimming removed 0 bases from V and 8 bases from J, with 20 bases in between. The CDR3 contains 17 residues. The CDR3 protein is CASSQDSDYAGTHEQFF. CDR3 bases: TGCGCCAGCAGCCAAGATTCAGACTATGCGGGGACCCATGAGCAGTTCTTC.

A remark on this clone: A read error may produce the germline difference seen at one junction end. The rearrangement joins TRBV7-7 to TRBJ2-2, with TRBD1 matching over 8 bases. The CDR3 extends over 15 amino acids. Germline V gene sequence: CDR1 SSHAT, CDR2 FNYEAQ (reference sequence). This CDR3 is CASSLTGVGTGELFF. CDR3 DNA sequence: TGTGCTAGCAGCTTGACAGGGGTAGGCACCGGGGAGCTGTTTTTT.

The chain is built from TRBV6-5 and TRBJ2-5; 7 bases match TRBD1. This CDR3 is 13 amino acids long. Trimming took 3 bases from V and 4 from J; bases not matched to a gene: 2. Germline CDR1 reads MNHEY; CDR2 reads SVGAGI. CDR3 residues: CASSYRGRETQYF. The CDR3 region has the DNA TGTGCCAGCAGTTATAGGGGGCGAGAGACCCAGTACTTC.

The V gene is TRBV11-2, the J gene TRBJ2-1; the match to TRBD2 covers 9 bases. The CDR3 has 16 amino acids. Germline-derived CDR1 and CDR2 are SGHAT and FQNNGV. Losses at the gene ends were 5 bases for V and 3 bases for J; bases not matched to a gene: 8. This chain's CDR3 is CASSRIAGAVYNEQFF. In nucleotides, the CDR3 is TGTGCCAGCAGCCGCATAGCGGGAGCAGTCTACAATGAGCAGTTCTTC.

The V and J genes are TRBV5-1 and TRBJ2-3, with TRBD2 matching 7 bases. Germline values: CDR1 SGHRS, CDR2 YFSETQ. The CDR3 spans 17 residues. Germline trimming cut 0 bases from V and 4 bases from J; bases unmatched to any gene: 11. Here the CDR3 DNA reads TGCGCCAGCAGCTTGGCGCTAGCGACTAGCTTATCAGATACGCAGTATTTT. This encodes CASSLALATSLSDTQYF.

The gene calls are TRBV5-1 and TRBJ2-3; 8 nucleotides agree with TRBD2. Trimming at V came to 4 bases and at J to 6 bases, leaving 10 bases not matched to a gene. The germline CDR1 and CDR2 sequences are SGHRS and YFSETQ. CDR3 length: 15 residues. CDR3 sequence (DNA): TGCGCCAGCAGCCCTGGAGCGGGGGTGGCGGATACGCAGTATTTT. This translates into CASSPGAGVADTQYF.